The rows below give T cell receptor beta chains drawn from one sample of a study of blood T cell repertoires in COVID-19. The assay was immunoSEQ multiplex PCR, and TCRdb's table has in-frame clones only and misses some. The sample has over 150,000 clones, around nine tenths seen once. What was sequenced was peripheral blood. The receptors shown here come from a woman between 70 and 85 years old with COVID-19, enrolled during active disease. CDR3s include the opening cysteine and the closing phenylalanine or tryptophan.

v_call cdr3_aa
TRBV11-2 CASSPTAGEVETQYF
TRBV10-3 CASRPGTGGLSDEQYF
TRBV7-9 CASSSTVTGSSGNTIYF
TRBV7-2 CASSPGEGYGYTF
TRBV6-1 CASSEGGGGANYGYTF
TRBV7-2 CASRATSGGTGELFF
TRBV16 CASSHGGSGNTIYF
TRBV6-5 CASSYLAGRTTDTQYF
TRBV4-2 CASSQDRAGGGRTDTQYF
TRBV5-1 CASTSHSGETGELFF
TRBV4-2 CASSEGASGNTIYF
TRBV6-1 CASSDRDRGGYTF
TRBV18 CASSPPTGVANSPLHF
TRBV3-1/TRBV3-2 CASSQTTGFNEKLFF
TRBV18 CASSPSGTGGINEKLFF
TRBV7-2 CASSQIRTGGYTEAFF
TRBV14 CASSQETGREAFF